Listed below are T cell receptor beta chains from one sample, sequenced in a study of shared clonotypes between healthy human individuals. Assay: immunoSEQ multiplex PCR; the TCRdb copy retains only in-frame clones and omits some. The sample has about 2.1 million clones, about 93% seen once. Sequenced: naive CD8+ T cells from PBMCs. These TCRs come from a man between 18 and 35 years old in good health. Some clones in this sample may be carry-over from other donors' samples. CDR3s include the opening cysteine and the closing phenylalanine or tryptophan. Each record gives: V gene, J gene, clone size, D gene, CDR3 DNA, CDR3 protein. The D gene is left open where the match is weak. For some rows the clone size is stated as once, few or many, or as a class when expanded; others skip it.

TRBV6-5	TRBJ2-1	-	-	TGTGCCAGCAGTTACTCGTCGGGTTGGAGTAATGAGCAGTTCTTC	CASSYSSGWSNEQFF
TRBV19	TRBJ1-1	-	TRBD1	TGTGCCAGTAGTATACGGGACAGGGGTCAAGAAGCTTTCTTT	CASSIRDRGQEAFF
TRBV13	TRBJ2-1	-	TRBD2	TGTGCCAGCAGCTTCCCCTCTAGCGGGAGAAGCTATGAGCAGTTCTTC	CASSFPSSGRSYEQFF
TRBV11-2	TRBJ2-3	-	-	TGTGCCAGCAGCTTCGGGCGGGCTAGCACAGATACGCAGTATTTT	CASSFGRASTDTQYF
TRBV21-1	TRBJ1-2	-	-	TGTGCCAGCAGCAAAGGGGGGAACGGGACCTATGGCTACACCTTC	CASSKGGNGTYGYTF
TRBV5-4	TRBJ1-1	once	TRBD1	TGTGCCAGCAGCCGCAAAGACAGGGTGAACACTGAAGCTTTCTTT	CASSRKDRVNTEAFF
TRBV11-2	TRBJ2-3	-	-	TGTGCCAGCAGCGTGGAGACGGCGGACGGAAGCACAGATACGCAGTATTTT	CASSVETADGSTDTQYF
TRBV27	TRBJ1-5	-	-	TGTGCCAGCAGTTCCCTGACAGAGAACAATCAGCCCCAGCATTTT	CASSSLTENNQPQHF
TRBV5-8	TRBJ1-4	-	-	TGTGCCAGCAGCTATGAGGGGCGCTCTAATGAAAAACTGTTTTTT	CASSYEGRSNEKLFF
TRBV7-9	TRBJ1-4	-	-	TGTGCCAGCAGCTTAATCCCAGAGGGGGATCGGATTGAAAAACTGTTTTTT	CASSLIPEGDRIEKLFF
TRBV5-1	TRBJ2-4	once	TRBD2	TGCGCCAGCAGCGAACTATTCGGCGCGGGAGGGAACATTCAGTACTTC	CASSELFGAGGNIQYF
TRBV7-9	TRBJ1-1	-	TRBD1	TGTGCCGGGGATGGGCCGGACAGGGGGCTGACTGAAGCTTTCTTT	CAGDGPDRGLTEAFF
TRBV19	TRBJ2-2	-	TRBD1	TGTGCCTGCTATCCGGGACAGGGGGCGTCCGCGAACACCGGGGAGCTGTTTTTT	CACYPGQGASANTGELFF
TRBV28	TRBJ2-7	-	-	TGTGCCAGCAGTTTGATGCGGTCATTATACGAGCAGTACTTC	CASSLMRSLYEQYF
TRBV5-1	TRBJ2-7	-	TRBD1	TGCGCCAGCAGGTTGGACAGGAGCTCCTACGAGCAGTACTTC	CASRLDRSSYEQYF
TRBV19	TRBJ2-7	-	TRBD2	TGTGCCAGTAGTCCTAGACTAGCGGGAGCGGACGAGCAGTACTTC	CASSPRLAGADEQYF
TRBV4-1	TRBJ2-7	-	TRBD1	TGCGCCAGCAGCTTAAAACAGGGGGTTCCCTACGAGCAGTACTTC	CASSLKQGVPYEQYF
TRBV27	TRBJ2-3	once	TRBD2	TGTGCCAGCTCCCCAATAGCGGGAATGGATACGCAGTATTTT	CASSPIAGMDTQYF
TRBV28	TRBJ2-7	-	-	TGTGCCAGCAGTTTTCTCTGGGACACCCCAGGGGAGCAGTACTTC	CASSFLWDTPGEQYF
TRBV10-2	TRBJ1-2	-	-	TGCGCCAGCAGTGAAACAGAGAACTATGGCTACACCTTC	CASSETENYGYTF
TRBV7-3	TRBJ1-5	-	-	TGTGCCAGCACCGAAGCCGAGGGAGGCCACAGCAATCAGCCCCAGCATTTT	CASTEAEGGHSNQPQHF
TRBV10-3	TRBJ2-3	-	-	TGTGCCATCAGTGAGTTCCTTCTCGGTAGCACAGATACGCAGTATTTT	CAISEFLLGSTDTQYF
TRBV9	TRBJ1-1	-	TRBD1	TGTGCCAGCAGCGTAGGAGCAGGGGGAGACACTGAAGCTTTCTTT	CASSVGAGGDTEAFF
TRBV27	TRBJ2-7	-	TRBD2	TGTGCCAGCAGTTCCGGGACTAGCGGGAGAGGAGAGCAGTACTTC	CASSSGTSGRGEQYF
TRBV19	TRBJ1-1	-	-	TGTGCCAGTAGTACCGACATGAGGCCATCGAACACTGAAGCTTTCTTT	CASSTDMRPSNTEAFF
TRBV5-1	TRBJ2-7	-	-	TGCGCCAGCAGCTGGGCGGGGTCCTACGAGCAGTACTTC	CASSWAGSYEQYF
TRBV11-2	TRBJ1-1	-	TRBD1	TGTGCCAGCAGCACCGGACAGGGGGCGAGGGGAAACACTGAAGCTTTCTTT	CASSTGQGARGNTEAFF
TRBV15	TRBJ2-7	-	-	TGTGCCACCAGCGCCAGGCCTGTCCACGAGCAGTACTTC	CATSARPVHEQYF
TRBV4-1	TRBJ2-1	-	-	TGCGCCAGCAGCCAAGACACCACCTACAATGAGCAGTTCTTC	CASSQDTTYNEQFF
TRBV10-3	TRBJ2-5	-	TRBD2	TGTGCCATCAGTGAATCTAGCGGGCAAGAGACCCAGTACTTC	CAISESSGQETQYF
TRBV10-3	TRBJ1-1	-	-	TGTGCCATCAGTGAGGAGTACCTGAACACTGAAGCTTTCTTT	CAISEEYLNTEAFF